This TCR beta chain emerged from a study of graft-versus-host responses after intestinal transplantation. Germline CDR1 and CDR2: SGHNT and YYREEE (reference sequence). Unmatched junction bases numbered 5, after V lost 5 bases and J lost 2 bases. CDR3 size: 14 residues. The protocol was immunoSEQ multiplex PCR, while the TCRdb copy is restricted to in-frame clones and leaves out a portion. The sample consists of about 94,000 clones, around 90% of them appearing once. In regard to this clone: Its target is not known.

The sample here was unstimulated CD8+ T cells sorted from spleen or lymph node cells, taken before intestinal transplant. The TCR originated in a human donor who received an intestinal transplant. This chain uses TRBV5-4 with TRBJ2-3; 7 bases line up with TRBD2. The CDR3 loop is CASRQSGDTDTQYF. DNA of the CDR3: TGTGCCAGCAGACAGAGCGGGGACACAGATACGCAGTATTTT.